This T cell receptor beta chain was sequenced for a study of shared clonotypes between healthy human individuals. In the study overall: Three men and a couple of women, aged 18 to 49, were donors. Findings and caveats of the study: Sorted-subset samples were not fully sequenced, rarefaction indicated. Donor scarcity curtailed the genetic and exposure-history diversity represented herein.

As regards this clone: Its antigen is unknown.

Positive CCR7 selection of CD45RO-negative cells yielded the naive CD8 cells, and terminally differentiated effector memory CD45RA+ cells were excluded. Data came from immunoSEQ multiplex PCR; TCRdb stores just in-frame clones and leaves some out. The sample carries some 1,900,000 clones, over 85% recorded once. Germline loops: CDR1 MNHEY, CDR2 SVGAGI. This CDR3 spans 16 amino acids. With 4 bases removed from V and 2 bases from J, the gap between germline ends came to 18 bases. The sequenced sample consisted of naive CD8+ T cells sorted from blood. The sequence derives from a young man in good health. V is TRBV6-5 and J is TRBJ2-7, with no clear D. The CDR3 DNA sequence: TGTGCCAGCAGTTTGTCCGACGTAGTCGAGGCCTACGAGCAGTACTTC. It is translated as CASSLSDVVEAYEQYF.